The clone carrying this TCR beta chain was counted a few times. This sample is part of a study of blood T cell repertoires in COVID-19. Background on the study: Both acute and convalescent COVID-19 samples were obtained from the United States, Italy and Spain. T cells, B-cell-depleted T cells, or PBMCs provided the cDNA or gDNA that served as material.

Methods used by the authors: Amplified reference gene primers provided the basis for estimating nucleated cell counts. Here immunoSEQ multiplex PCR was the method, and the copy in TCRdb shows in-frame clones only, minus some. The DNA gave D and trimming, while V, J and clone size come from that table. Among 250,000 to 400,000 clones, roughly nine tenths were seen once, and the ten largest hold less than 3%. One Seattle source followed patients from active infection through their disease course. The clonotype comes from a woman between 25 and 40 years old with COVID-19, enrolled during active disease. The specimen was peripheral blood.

The CDR3: CASSLAGPTFNSPLHF. The CDR3 DNA is TGTGCCAGCAGCCTGGCGGGGCCCACCTTTAATTCACCCCTCCACTTT. The chain has TRBV13 and TRBJ1-6; TRBD1 might be the D (5 bases). CDR3 size: 16 residues. In germline, CDR1 is PRHDT, CDR2 FYEKMQ (reference sequence). V was clipped by 5 bases and J by 6 bases, with 17 bases between them.